Only a few counts were recorded for the clone carrying this T cell receptor beta chain. The antigen is not known. The CDR3 consists of 14 residues. Germline lookup yields CDR1 SGHTA and CDR2 FQGTGA. The V end was cut by 5 bases, the J end by 5 bases, with 13 bases between. These data belong to a study of T-cell reconstitution after alpha-beta-depleted transplantation in children. General study findings and limits: Fresh T-cell production supplied most of the T-cell counts and diversity seen one year after transplant. Day-60 TCRbeta diversity that was high in some patients was derived from surviving recipient T cells and thymic progenitors.

Molecular barcoding with unique molecular identifiers was used for the TCRbeta library. TCRdb reanalysed the PCR reads using MiXCR and keeps one entry per CDR3 protein. Among 98,000 or so distinct CDR3 sequences listed, 20% to 30% were seen once. The chain uses TRBV7-3 and TRBJ2-1; D unclear. This receptor was taken from a boy between 2 and 15 years old with acute lymphoblastic leukemia, due to receive a stem cell transplant. The sample consisted of PBMCs, taken before TCRalphabeta/CD19-depleted stem cell transplant. CDR3 in DNA: TGTGCCAGCAGCCCTAGTGGGGATGACAATGAGCAGTTCTTC. It codes for CASSPSGDDNEQFF. Full variable domain (missing parts from reference TRBV7-3 and TRBJ2-1): GAGVSQTPSNKVTEKGKYVELRCDPISGHTALYWYRQSLGQGPEFLIYFQGTGAADDSGLPNDRFFAVRPEGSVSTLKIQRTERGDSAVYLCASSPSGDDNEQFFGPGTRLTVL.